The rows below give T cell receptor beta chains drawn from one sample of a study of T-cell reconstitution after alpha-beta-depleted transplantation in children. One entry per CDR3 protein, called by TCRdb with MiXCR from the PCR reads. There are fewer than 20,000 distinct CDR3 sequences in the sample; roughly 7.8% occur only once, and just over 35% lies in the top ten. Sequenced here: PBMCs, mostly from graft donor cells, sampled 60 days after TCRalphabeta/CD19-depleted stem cell transplant. The receptors come from a boy under two years old who had a stem cell transplant for Wiskott-Aldrich syndrome, so the T cells may come from the graft donor. CDR3s include the opening cysteine and the closing phenylalanine or tryptophan. D genes are given only for firm matches. Clone size is given for some rows only: seen once, a few or many times, or a class if the clone is expanded.

.,TRBJ2-3,many,TRBV7-9,TGTGCCAGCAGCCTAACACGGGTGGCTAGCACAGATACGCAGTATTTT,CASSLTRVASTDTQYF
.,TRBJ2-7,many,TRBV5-1,TGCGCCAGCAGCCCGGACCTTGGTACCTACGAGCAGTACTTC,CASSPDLGTYEQYF
TRBD2,TRBJ2-1,many,TRBV5-1,TGCGCCAGCAGCCTGGGACTATGGGATGAGCAGTTCTTC,CASSLGLWDEQFF
TRBD2,TRBJ2-3,.,TRBV29-1,TGCAGCGTTCAAACTAGCGGGGGGAGCGATACGCAGTATTTT,CSVQTSGGSDTQYF
TRBD2,TRBJ2-7,many,TRBV20-1,TGCAGTCCCATGCCGAGTATAGCGGGAGCCCACGAGCAGTACTTC,CSPMPSIAGAHEQYF
TRBD2,TRBJ2-5,.,TRBV7-2,TGTGCCAGCAGCTTAGAACTAGCGGGAGGTCCCGAGACCCAGTACTTC,CASSLELAGGPETQYF
TRBD2,TRBJ2-1,.,TRBV20-1,TGCAGTGCTAGAGCTAGCGGGACCCTCCTCTTC,CSARASGTLLF
TRBD2,TRBJ2-7,many,TRBV19,TGTGCCAGTAGTATATCACTAGCGGGATCCTACGAGCAGTACTTC,CASSISLAGSYEQYF
.,TRBJ2-5,.,TRBV2,TGTGCCAGCAGTGCTTCCCGTAGGACGTACCAAGAGACCCAGTACTTC,CASSASRRTYQETQYF
.,TRBJ1-3,medium-sized,TRBV11-2,TGTGCCAGCAGCGCCTTTGAGGGATCTGGAAACACCATATATTTT,CASSAFEGSGNTIYF
.,TRBJ1-4,many,TRBV20-1,TGCAGTGTCCGGACAGCAACTAATGAAAAACTGTTTTTT,CSVRTATNEKLFF
.,TRBJ1-5,many,TRBV2,TGTGCCAGCAGTGAAGAGGGTGTTCAGCCCCAGCATTTT,CASSEEGVQPQHF
.,TRBJ2-7,many,TRBV4-2,TGTGCCAGCAGTCGTAGCGGATTCTACGAGCAGTACTTC,CASSRSGFYEQYF
TRBD1,TRBJ2-7,few,TRBV7-9,TGTGCCAGCAGCCCTCCGGTCCGGGACAGGGACGAGCAGTACTTC,CASSPPVRDRDEQYF
.,TRBJ2-5,medium-sized,TRBV28,TGTGCCCACCGAGGGGGGGGGACCGTAGAGACCCAGTACTTC,CAHRGGGTVETQYF
.,TRBJ1-4,many,TRBV7-9,TGTGCCAGCAGCTTGGGCGCGGGGGCGCGTGCTAATGAAAAACTGTTTTTT,CASSLGAGARANEKLFF
TRBD1,TRBJ2-3,few,TRBV15,TGTGCCACCAGCAGAGGGGGGACAGTCGCAGATACGCAGTATTTT,CATSRGGTVADTQYF
.,TRBJ1-2,once,TRBV5-1,TGCGCCAGCAAAGGGGCGCTTCATGGCTACACCTTC,CASKGALHGYTF
TRBD1,TRBJ2-7,.,TRBV6-5,TGTGCCAGCAGTTACGGCCCAGAGGGACAGGGGGCGCGCGAGCAGTACTTC,CASSYGPEGQGAREQYF
TRBD2,TRBJ2-3,many,TRBV11-2,TGTGCCAGCAGCTGGGGACTAGCGGGGACCACAGATACGCAGTATTTT,CASSWGLAGTTDTQYF
.,TRBJ2-1,many,TRBV15,TGTGCCACCAGCAATATGTTTGATGAGCAGTTCTTC,CATSNMFDEQFF
TRBD1,TRBJ1-6,many,TRBV5-1,TGCGCCAGCAGCTTGGCACAGGGGGTTTCACCCCTCCACTTT,CASSLAQGVSPLHF
.,TRBJ2-3,.,TRBV6-1,TGTGCCAGCAGTGAATCTTACGGGTCGAGTCGGCAGTATTTT,CASSESYGSSRQYF
.,TRBJ1-6,many,TRBV5-1,TGCGCCAGCAGCTTTGTCGGCGGGGGAAGCTCCTATAATTCACCCCTCCACTTT,CASSFVGGGSSYNSPLHF
.,TRBJ2-5,medium-sized,TRBV7-9,TGTGCCAGCAGCTTGAAAGAGACCCAGTACTTC,CASSLKETQYF
TRBD1,TRBJ1-5,many,TRBV24-1,TGTGCCACCAGTGGCCCCCGGGACAGTCAGCCCCAGCATTTT,CATSGPRDSQPQHF
.,TRBJ1-1,many,TRBV7-9,TGTGCCAGCAGCTGGACACGGTCAAACACTGAAGCTTTCTTT,CASSWTRSNTEAFF
TRBD2,TRBJ2-1,.,TRBV20-1,TGCTGTGCTAGAGGTTTGACGGGAGGGAAATACAATGAGCAGTTCTTC,CCARGLTGGKYNEQFF
TRBD1,TRBJ2-7,many,TRBV5-5,TGTGCCAGCAGCCCCCGGGACAGCTCCTACGAGCAGTACTTC,CASSPRDSSYEQYF
TRBD2,TRBJ2-7,many,TRBV18,TGTGCCAGCTCGCCAACTAGCGGGAGACAGTACGAGCAGTACTTC,CASSPTSGRQYEQYF
.,TRBJ2-1,many,TRBV27,TGTGCCAGCAGCTTAGGATCCTACAATGAGCAGTTCTTC,CASSLGSYNEQFF
.,TRBJ2-1,many,TRBV7-2,TGTGCCAGCAGCTTAACCTCAACGGGGGAGCAGTTCTTC,CASSLTSTGEQFF
TRBD1,TRBJ1-1,many,TRBV29-1,TGCAGCGTAACAGGGGGCGTCGAGGGCACTGAAGCTTTCTTT,CSVTGGVEGTEAFF
TRBD2,TRBJ2-7,many,TRBV20-1,TGCAGTGCTACCGTTCTGGGCGGGAGGGCCTACGAGCAGTACTTC,CSATVLGGRAYEQYF
TRBD2,TRBJ2-3,many,TRBV27,TGTGCCAGCAGCCACCGGACTAGCGGAGGCACAGATACGCAGTATTTT,CASSHRTSGGTDTQYF
.,TRBJ1-3,.,TRBV19,TGTGCCAGTAGTATATTGGAACACCCTTGGATTGGAAACACCATATATTTT,CASSILEHPWIGNTIYF
.,TRBJ1-2,.,TRBV3-1,TGTGCCAGCAGCCAAGAATCTGGGAGTAACTATGGCTACACCTTC,CASSQESGSNYGYTF